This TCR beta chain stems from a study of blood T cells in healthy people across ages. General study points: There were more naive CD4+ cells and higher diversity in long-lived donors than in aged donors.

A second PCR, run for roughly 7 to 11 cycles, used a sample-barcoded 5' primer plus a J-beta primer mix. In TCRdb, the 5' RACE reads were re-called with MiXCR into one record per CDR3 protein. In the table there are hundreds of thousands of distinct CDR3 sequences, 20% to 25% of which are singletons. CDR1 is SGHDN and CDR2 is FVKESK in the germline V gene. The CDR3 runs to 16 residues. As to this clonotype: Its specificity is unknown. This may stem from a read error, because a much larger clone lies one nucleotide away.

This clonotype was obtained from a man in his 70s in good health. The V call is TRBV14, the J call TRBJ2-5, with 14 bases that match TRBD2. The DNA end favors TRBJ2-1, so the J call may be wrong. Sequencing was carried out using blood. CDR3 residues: CTSAPGLAGVYNEQFF. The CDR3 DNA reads TGTACCAGCGCCCCGGGACTAGCGGGAGTGTACAATGAGCAGTTCTTC.